The 22 T cell receptor beta chains below all came from one sample that was sequenced in a study of blood T cell repertoires in COVID-19 (dated by TCRdb to the early 2020s). The library was generated by the immunoSEQ multiplex PCR assay. The table comes from immuneACCESS by way of TCRdb, which keeps in-frame sequences with V and J called. Part of the clones is missing from these tables; in studies checked, under half for an unresolved V gene and the rest for unknown reasons. For this sample there are more than 200,000 clones; approximately 86% appear just once. Approximately 2% of the sample rests with the top ten. Sequences were obtained from peripheral blood. The receptors come from a man aged 25 to 40 with active or convalescent COVID-19.

CDR3 protein: CATSRDRGPNQPQHF. In DNA form, the CDR3 reads TGTGCCACCAGCAGAGACAGGGGCCCCAATCAGCCCCAGCATTTT. The rearrangement links TRBV15 to TRBJ1-5, with D perhaps matching TRBD1 (6 bases). The V gene's germline CDR1 is LNHNV and CDR2 YYDKDF (reference sequence). CDR3 length: 15 residues. With 0 bases removed from V and 3 bases from J, the gap between germline ends came to 9 bases.

The chain links TRBV6-5 to TRBJ2-5; the D is unclear. CDR3 length equals 10 residues. Trimming took off 6 bases at V and 7 bases at J, with 6 bases between the two ends. Looked up from germline, CDR1 is MNHEY and CDR2 is SVGAGI. This chain's CDR3 is CASSAGTQYF. CDR3 nucleotides: TGTGCCAGCAGCGCAGGGACCCAGTACTTC.

The rearrangement joins TRBV7-9 to TRBJ1-6; no reliable D call. The CDR3 covers 13 residues. Trimming took off 11 bases at V and 10 bases at J, with 18 bases between the two ends. The germline V gene has CDR1 SEHNR and CDR2 FQNEAQ (reference sequence). The DNA for the CDR3 is TGTGCCTGCGGCCCGGTTCTAATATCACCCCTCCACTTT. Translated, it gives CACGPVLISPLHF.

This chain uses TRBV4-3 with TRBJ2-1; D possibly corresponds to TRBD2 (6 bases). The CDR3 sequence is 16 residues long. Trimming removed 0 bases at V and 4 bases at J, with 13 bases between. Germline V CDR1 and CDR2: LGHNA, YSLEER. The CDR3 region has the DNA TGCGCCAGCAGCCAAGATTTTAGGACTACGTACAATGAGCAGTTCTTC. Translation: CASSQDFRTTYNEQFF.

This clone has a single count. V usage is TRBV18 and J usage is TRBJ2-1; TRBD2 is a possible D gene (6 bases). This CDR3 has 19 amino acids. Per the germline V gene, CDR1 is KGHSH and CDR2 is LQKENI. V lost 0 bases to trimming and J lost 5 bases, with 23 bases between them. As DNA, the CDR3 is TGTGCCAGCTCACCACCGGTTCGGGGGAGCCTATGGGGTGACAATGAGCAGTTCTTC. Protein sequence: CASSPPVRGSLWGDNEQFF.

This chain joins TRBV5-1 and TRBJ2-1, with TRBD2 identical over 12 bases. The CDR3 is made up of 15 amino acids. Germline V gives CDR1 SGHRS, CDR2 YFSETQ. Trimming at V came to 4 bases and at J to 7 bases, leaving 6 bases not matched to a gene. CDR3 sequence: CASSQATSGGNEQFF. The DNA of the CDR3 is TGCGCCAGCAGCCAAGCGACTAGCGGGGGTAATGAGCAGTTCTTC.

CDR3 residues: CASSQLANVPGELFF. As DNA, the CDR3 is TGTGCCAGCAGCCAGCTAGCGAATGTTCCCGGGGAGCTGTTTTTT. The V gene is TRBV3-1 (or the pseudogene TRBV3-2), the J gene TRBJ2-2, with D possibly being TRBD2 (6 bases). Between the trimmed V and J ends, which lost 3 bases and 6 bases, there was a span of 14 bases. CDR1 is LGHDT and CDR2 is YNNKEL in the germline V gene (reference sequence). The CDR3 runs 15 residues.

The gene calls are TRBV9 and TRBJ2-3; D not certain. This CDR3 is 14 amino acids long. V dropped 5 bases and J dropped 1 base, with 11 bases sitting between them. Germline values: CDR1 SGDLS, CDR2 YYNGEE. Here the CDR3 reads CASRALGGTDTQYF. DNA of the CDR3: TGTGCCAGCAGAGCTTTAGGAGGCACAGATACGCAGTATTTT. Complete variable domain (other parts from reference TRBV9 and TRBJ2-3): DSGVTQTPKHLITATGQRVTLRCSPRSGDLSVYWYQQSLDQGLQFLIQYYNGEERAKGNILERFSAQQFPDLHSELNLSSLELGDSALYFCASRALGGTDTQYFGPGTRLTVL.

The chain joins TRBV19 to TRBJ1-2; D not certain. V was clipped by 3 bases and J by 7 bases, with 9 bases between them. In germline, CDR1 is LNHDA, CDR2 SQIVND (reference sequence). This CDR3 has 12 amino acids. In DNA form, the CDR3 reads TGTGCCAGTAGTATTCCGGGAGGTGGCTACACCTTC. The encoded protein is CASSIPGGGYTF. The complete variable domain, with remaining parts taken from reference TRBV19 and TRBJ1-2, reads DGGITQSPKYLFRKEGQNVTLSCEQNLNHDAMYWYRQDPGQGLRLIYYSQIVNDFQKGDIAEGYSVSREKKESFPLTVTSAQKNPTAFYLCASSIPGGGYTFGSGTRLTVV.

The chain joins TRBV5-5 to TRBJ1-5; 8 nucleotides align to TRBD1. This CDR3 has 16 amino acids. V lost 0 bases and J lost 0; bases outside the gene matches: 2. Germline assignment: CDR1 SGHKS and CDR2 YYEKEE (reference sequence). The CDR3 loop reads CASSLGQGRSNQPQHF. CDR3 bases: TGTGCCAGCAGCTTGGGACAGGGGCGTAGCAATCAGCCCCAGCATTTT.

V gene TRBV28 combines with J gene TRBJ1-1; no reliable D call. Per the germline V gene, CDR1 is MDHEN and CDR2 is SYDVKM. V dropped 5 bases and J dropped 7 bases, with 14 bases sitting between them. The CDR3 has 13 residues. The CDR3 reads CASSRVNLYEAFF. CDR3 DNA: TGTGCCAGCAGTCGGGTGAATCTTTATGAAGCTTTCTTT.

The chain links TRBV4-1 to TRBJ1-4; 10 bases fit TRBD1. With 0 bases clipped from V and 8 bases from J, the junction kept 9 bases outside the gene matches. The length of the CDR3 is 17 residues. The germline V gene encodes CDR1 MGHRA and CDR2 YSYEKL. CDR3 sequence (DNA): TGCGCCAGCAGCCAAGATAGGGGACAGGGGTTTGGAGAAAAACTGTTTTTT. Amino acid sequence: CASSQDRGQGFGEKLFF.

The rearrangement links TRBV12-3 or TRBV12-4 to TRBJ1-1, with D uncertain. This CDR3 is 12 amino acids long. Trimming pared 1 base from V and 4 bases from J, leaving 4 bases between. The DNA of the CDR3 is TGTGCCAGCAGTTTAGTTCTCACTGAAGCTTTCTTT. Its translation: CASSLVLTEAFF.

For the CDR3, the DNA is TGTGCCAGCAGCTTGACTAGCGGGGGCTCCTACAATGAGCAGTTCTTC. Its protein product is CASSLTSGGSYNEQFF. The rearrangement joins TRBV7-2 to TRBJ2-1, with 12 bases identical to TRBD2. The germline gives CDR1 SGHTA, CDR2 FQGNSA. The CDR3 runs 16 residues. Trimming cost V 3 bases and J 0 bases; bases outside gene matches: 0.

The chain uses TRBV7-6 and TRBJ1-1; unclear D gene. Trimming shortened V by 1 base and J by 4 bases, and 7 bases separated the two germline ends. The CDR3 is made up of 13 amino acids. CDR1 is SGHVS, CDR2 FNYEAQ, per germline. CDR3 bases: TGTGCCAGCAGCTTAGGGAGTTTCACTGAAGCTTTCTTT. It yields the protein CASSLGSFTEAFF.

In the case of this clone: At one of its ends the junction is not consistent with the germline gene, which may arise from a read error. The chain employs TRBV7-2 and TRBJ1-2, with a possible D match to TRBD1 (6 bases). Germline V gives CDR1 SGHTA, CDR2 FQGNSA. This CDR3 spans 14 amino acids. The CDR3 bases are TGTGCCAGCAGCTTTCCGGCGATACAGGGCTTCTTACACTTC. Its translation is CASSFPAIQGFLHF.

CDR3 region: CASSQQGHGELFF. Written as DNA, the CDR3 is TGTGCCAGTAGTCAACAGGGGCACGGGGAGCTGTTTTTT. The V gene is TRBV19, the J gene TRBJ2-2; the match to TRBD1 covers 7 bases. CDR1 is LNHDA and CDR2 is SQIVND in the germline V gene (reference sequence). This CDR3 is built from 13 residues. The V and J ends lost 5 bases and 7 bases, in that order; junction bases with no gene match: 4.

This clone appeared a single time. This chain joins TRBV14 and TRBJ2-5; 11 bases fit TRBD2. The germline CDR1 and CDR2 sequences are SGHDN and FVKESK. Trimming at V came to 5 bases and at J to 4 bases, leaving 6 bases not matched to a gene. The CDR3 sequence is 15 residues long. CDR3 DNA sequence: TGTGCCAGCAGCACTAGCGGGGGCTTCAGAGAGACCCAGTACTTC. It translates to CASSTSGGFRETQYF.

The rearrangement joins TRBV5-1 to TRBJ2-1; perhaps TRBD2 as D (6 bases). The germline V gene encodes CDR1 SGHRS and CDR2 YFSETQ. Trimming took off 7 bases at V and 0 bases at J, with 17 bases between the two ends. The CDR3 runs 16 residues. As DNA, the CDR3 is TGCGCCAGCGGAGCCTTTGCGGGGAGCTCCTACAATGAGCAGTTCTTC. This gives the protein CASGAFAGSSYNEQFF.

This chain connects TRBV15 to TRBJ2-1; the match to TRBD2 covers 10 bases. Unmatched junction bases numbered 9, after V lost 3 bases and J lost 10 bases. Germline values: CDR1 LNHNV, CDR2 YYDKDF (reference sequence). The CDR3 spans 15 residues. In DNA, the CDR3 is TGTGCCACCAGCAGGAGGGGACTAGCGACCTTCGAGCAGTTCTTC. Translated, it gives CATSRRGLATFEQFF. The whole variable domain, remainder taken from reference TRBV15 and TRBJ2-1, is DAMVIQNPRYQVTQFGKPVTLSCSQTLNHNVMYWYQQKSSQAPKLLFHYYDKDFNNEADTPDNFQSRRPNTSFCFLDIRSPGLGDTAMYLCATSRRGLATFEQFFGPGTRLTVL.

The rearrangement links TRBV11-3 to TRBJ2-7; the D gene is possibly TRBD1 (6 bases). Looked up from germline, CDR1 is SGHNT and CDR2 is YENEEA. Deletions cut 5 bases from V and 4 bases from J, with 12 bases between. This CDR3 comprises 13 residues. The CDR3 here is CASSLRTEYEQYF. CDR3 in DNA: TGTGCCAGCAGCCTGCGGACAGAATACGAGCAGTACTTC.

The chain carries TRBV12-3 or TRBV12-4 and TRBJ1-2, with a possible D match to TRBD1 (6 bases). V was trimmed by 5 bases and J by 8 bases, leaving 15 bases between them. This CDR3 is built from 13 residues. The CDR3 DNA reads as TGTGCCAGCAGTCCAAGTACAGGGTTCGGCTACACCTTC. Its protein is CASSPSTGFGYTF.